This T cell receptor beta chain was found in a study of blood T cell repertoires in COVID-19. The germline V gene encodes CDR1 SNHLY and CDR2 FYNNEI. Trimming took 2 bases from V and 4 from J, leaving 9 bases between them. CDR3 length: 14 amino acids. The repertoire was sequenced with immunoSEQ multiplex PCR; TCRdb's copy has only in-frame clones and lacks some. The sample comprises over 140,000 clones, approximately 84% of which are singletons, and less than 4% rests with the top ten. The sequencing sample was made of peripheral blood. The clonotype comes from an older woman with acute or convalescent COVID-19. The chain is built from TRBV2 and TRBJ2-1, with a weak D call TRBD1 (6 bases). The CDR3 is CASSELDSYNEQFF. CDR3 in DNA: TGTGCCAGCAGTGAATTGGACAGTTACAATGAGCAGTTCTTC.